This T cell receptor beta chain was recorded in a study of blood T cell repertoires in COVID-19. Participant-given clinical history determined each cohort assignment. The repertoire was sequenced with immunoSEQ multiplex PCR; TCRdb's copy has only in-frame clones and lacks some. The sample consists of about 250,000 clones, more than 80% of them appearing once. This CDR3 region has 15 residues. V lost 3 bases and J lost 0; bases outside the gene matches: 3. The germline V gene encodes CDR1 SQVTM and CDR2 ANQGSEA. This rearrangement joins TRBV29-1 to TRBJ2-1, with 9 bases that match TRBD2. The material sequenced was PBMCs or T cells enriched from blood (not recorded which). This TCR came from a woman younger than 35 who had recovered from COVID-19. CDR3 loop: CSVDPAGGSYNEQFF. In DNA form, the CDR3 reads TGCAGCGTTGACCCAGCGGGGGGCTCCTACAATGAGCAGTTCTTC.